Each of the 30 T cell receptor beta chains below was sequenced from the same sample in a study of beta chain features in type 1 diabetes. Expressed TCRB transcripts were sequenced after all isolated RNA was converted to cDNA. The table came from immunoSEQ multiplex PCR; TCRdb's copy has only in-frame clones and leaves some out. The sample includes about 150,000 clones, more than 9.5% of them seen just once. The material sequenced was central memory CD4+ T cells from blood. These receptor sequences come from a man aged 18 to 30 in good health.

This clone was seen only a few times. The V call is TRBV10-3, the J call TRBJ1-2; 9 nucleotides align to TRBD1. Germline loops: CDR1 ENHRY, CDR2 SYGVKD. CDR3 length: 15 amino acids. The J segment lost 4 bases and the V segment lost 2 bases, leaving 5 bases of the junction unmatched. The CDR3 nucleotides are TGTGCCATCAGTGAGAGCCGGGACAGGGCCTATGGCTACACCTTC. It is translated as CAISESRDRAYGYTF.

J is TRBJ1-4 and V is TRBV5-4; the match to TRBD1 covers 7 bases. The J segment lost 8 bases and the V segment lost 4 bases, leaving 14 bases of the junction unmatched. Germline V gene data show CDR1 as SGHNT and CDR2 as YYREEE (reference sequence). This CDR3 spans 16 amino acids. DNA of the CDR3: TGTGCCAGCAGCACGGACAGGACGAACCGGCGGGAAAAACTGTTTTTT. Its protein product is CASSTDRTNRREKLFF.

The sample holds a few counts of this clone. The J gene is TRBJ1-2, the V gene TRBV27; possible D gene TRBD1, 6 bases. The V and J ends lost 7 bases and 0 bases respectively, with 12 bases between them. The germline gives CDR1 MNHEY, CDR2 SMNVEV (reference sequence). The CDR3 extends over 14 amino acids. The chain's CDR3 is CASKPTGANYGYTF. Here the CDR3 DNA reads TGTGCCAGCAAACCGACAGGTGCTAACTATGGCTACACCTTC.

This chain connects TRBV5-1 to TRBJ1-2; the D is unclear. Trimming pared 0 bases from V and 3 bases from J, leaving 3 bases between. The germline V gene has CDR1 SGHRS and CDR2 YFSETQ. The CDR3 contains 12 residues. The CDR3 is CASSLGDYGYTF. In nucleotides, the CDR3 is TGCGCCAGCAGCTTGGGGGACTATGGCTACACCTTC.

Concerning this clone: In the same sample, other DNA sequences code for this CDR3. The J gene is TRBJ2-3, the V gene TRBV5-1; 7 bases fit TRBD2. CDR1 and CDR2 (germline): SGHRS, YFSETQ. The CDR3 length is 16 residues. The V segment lost 0 bases and the J segment 2 bases; nucleotides outside the gene matches: 6. The CDR3 region is CASSLAASGSTDTQYF. The CDR3 DNA reads TGCGCCAGCAGCTTGGCGGCTAGCGGATCCACAGATACGCAGTATTTT. The full variable domain, rest sourced from reference TRBV5-1 and TRBJ2-3, is KAGVTQTPRYLIKTRGQQVTLSCSPISGHRSVSWYQQTPGQGLQFLFEYFSETQRNKGNFPGRFSGRQFSNSRSEMNVSTLELGDSALYLCASSLAASGSTDTQYFGPGTRLTVL.

The CDR3 sequence: CAIRTSGPSSSGANVLTF. Written as DNA, the CDR3 is TGTGCCATACGGACTAGCGGGCCCTCCAGCTCTGGGGCCAACGTCCTGACTTTC. The chain joins TRBV10-3 to TRBJ2-6, with 11 bases aligning to TRBD2. Germline V gene sequence: CDR1 ENHRY, CDR2 SYGVKD. The CDR3 has 18 amino acids. Germline trimming cut 9 bases from V and 0 bases from J; bases unmatched to any gene: 10.

This clone was picked up a small number of times. The gene calls are TRBV5-1 and TRBJ2-1; D remains unclear. Trimming removed 5 bases from V and 10 bases from J, with 16 bases in between. CDR3 size: 13 residues. Germline CDR1 and CDR2: SGHRS and YFSETQ. In DNA, the CDR3 is TGCGCCAGCAGTTCAGACCCTTCTTCCGAGCAGTTCTTC. This gives the protein CASSSDPSSEQFF. The full variable domain, rest sourced from reference TRBV5-1 and TRBJ2-1, is KAGVTQTPRYLIKTRGQQVTLSCSPISGHRSVSWYQQTPGQGLQFLFEYFSETQRNKGNFPGRFSGRQFSNSRSEMNVSTLELGDSALYLCASSSDPSSEQFFGPGTRLTVL.

This clone has only one observation. This chain connects TRBV5-1 to TRBJ2-5, with D possibly called TRBD1 or TRBD2 (6 bases each). The CDR3 consists of 17 residues. Germline V gives CDR1 SGHRS, CDR2 YFSETQ. Trimming pared 5 bases from V and 1 base from J, leaving 21 bases between. Here the CDR3 DNA reads TGCGCCAGCAGTTCGGGGGCCGCGGGCCATTCCCAAGAGACCCAGTACTTC. Encoded protein: CASSSGAAGHSQETQYF. The whole variable domain, remainder taken from reference TRBV5-1 and TRBJ2-5, is KAGVTQTPRYLIKTRGQQVTLSCSPISGHRSVSWYQQTPGQGLQFLFEYFSETQRNKGNFPGRFSGRQFSNSRSEMNVSTLELGDSALYLCASSSGAAGHSQETQYFGPGTRLLVL.

This clone was counted only a few times. The chain links TRBV7-2 to TRBJ2-3, with 14 bases fitting TRBD2. Germline V gene lookup returns CDR1 SGHTA and CDR2 FQGNSA. Losses at the gene ends were 6 bases for V and 1 base for J; bases not matched to a gene: 9. The CDR3 contains 18 residues. CDR3 coding DNA: TGTGCCAGCAGACGTGGGACTAGCGGGGGCTTCGGCACAGATACGCAGTATTTT. Encoded protein: CASRRGTSGGFGTDTQYF.

The V call is TRBV15, the J call TRBJ2-7; 7 bases fit TRBD1. Germline lookup yields CDR1 LNHNV and CDR2 YYDKDF (reference sequence). CDR3 length: 15 amino acids. With V trimmed by 0 bases and J by 9 bases, 11 bases remained unmatched. The CDR3 spells CATSRDYRGFGAQYF. The CDR3 nucleotides are TGTGCCACCAGCAGAGATTACAGGGGATTCGGAGCGCAGTACTTC.

The chain is built from TRBV27 and TRBJ2-7; D ambiguous. The CDR3 runs 15 residues. The germline V gene has CDR1 MNHEY and CDR2 SMNVEV (reference sequence). V was cut by 10 bases and J by 5 bases, with 24 bases left in between. The CDR3 reads CAKFHTARASDEQYF. CDR3 bases: TGTGCCAAGTTCCACACCGCTAGGGCATCCGACGAGCAGTACTTC.

The V and J genes are TRBV18 and TRBJ2-7, with 8 bases that match TRBD1. From germline, CDR1 is KGHSH and CDR2 LQKENI. This CDR3 region has 14 residues. V lost 0 bases and J lost 6; bases outside the gene matches: 4. In DNA form, the CDR3 reads TGTGCCAGCTCACCACCGACAGGGGCTCCCGAGCAGTACTTC. It specifies CASSPPTGAPEQYF.

The chain joins TRBV7-2 to TRBJ2-5, with 7 bases that match TRBD1. CDR3 length: 13 amino acids. V shed 5 bases and J 3 bases; nucleotides not matched to a gene: 3. Germline CDR1 reads SGHTA; CDR2 reads FQGNSA. CDR3 coding DNA: TGTGCCAGCAGCACGGGACAGAAAGAGACCCAGTACTTC. It codes for CASSTGQKETQYF.

There are a few counts of this clone. The CDR3 nucleotides read TGTGCCAGCAGCTTCGGTACTAGCACAGATACGCAGTATTTT. It translates to CASSFGTSTDTQYF. The chain links TRBV7-8 to TRBJ2-3; D uncertain. There are 14 residues in the CDR3. In germline, CDR1 is SGHVS, CDR2 FQNEAQ. V lost 3 bases and J lost 0, with 7 bases in between.

This clone has just a few counts. The J gene is TRBJ2-6, the V gene TRBV5-8; D call uncertain. The CDR3 has 15 amino acids. V was clipped by 2 bases and J by 0 bases, with 6 bases between them. Germline V CDR1 and CDR2: SGHTS, YDEGEE. The CDR3 reads CASSFRLSGANVLTF. The CDR3 region has the DNA TGTGCCAGCAGCTTCAGGCTCTCTGGGGCCAACGTCCTGACTTTC.

The chain links TRBV18 to TRBJ1-5; D is ambiguous. The length of the CDR3 is 14 residues. Germline V gene data show CDR1 as KGHSH and CDR2 as LQKENI. V shed 1 base and J shed 7 bases, with 11 bases lying between them. The CDR3 nucleotides read TGTGCCAGCTCACCACTCTTAACCGGACAGCCCCAGCATTTT. This encodes CASSPLLTGQPQHF.

The chain has TRBV14 and TRBJ2-7; 7 nucleotides line up with TRBD1. The V gene's germline CDR1 is SGHDN and CDR2 FVKESK. The V gene end was trimmed by 0 bases and the J gene end by 3 bases; junction bases not matched to a gene: 5. CDR3 length equals 15 residues. The CDR3 loop is CASSQDQTGRYEQYF. In DNA form, the CDR3 reads TGTGCCAGCAGCCAAGATCAGACAGGGCGCTACGAGCAGTACTTC. The full variable domain, its missing parts supplied by reference TRBV14 and TRBJ2-7, is EAGVTQFPSHSVIEKGQTVTLRCDPISGHDNLYWYRRVMGKEIKFLLHFVKESKQDESGMPNNRFLAERTGGTYSTLKVQPAELEDSGVYFCASSQDQTGRYEQYFGPGTRLTVT.

V gene TRBV7-9 combines with J gene TRBJ2-7; perhaps TRBD1 as D (6 bases). The germline V gene has CDR1 SEHNR and CDR2 FQNEAQ (reference sequence). The CDR3 has 13 residues. Between the trimmed V and J ends, which lost 5 bases and 4 bases, there was a span of 12 bases. CDR3 nucleotide sequence: TGTGCCAGCAGCAAAGACAGGATTTACGAGCAGTACTTC. Protein sequence: CASSKDRIYEQYF.

V gene TRBV5-4 combines with J gene TRBJ2-3, with D tentatively TRBD1 or TRBD2 (6 bases each). Trimming pared 4 bases from V and 3 bases from J, leaving 18 bases between. The CDR3 spans 16 residues. The germline CDR1 and CDR2 sequences are SGHNT and YYREEE (reference sequence). CDR3 nucleotides: TGTGCCAGCAGCCCCGGTGCAGGGGCGGGGACAGATACGCAGTATTTT. Translated, it gives CASSPGAGAGTDTQYF.

This clone turned up a few times. Other DNA sequences within the sample encode an identical CDR3. The J gene is TRBJ1-1, the V gene TRBV9; tentative D call: TRBD1 (5 bases). This CDR3 contains 14 residues. Trimming removed 4 bases from V and 0 bases from J, with 10 bases in between. Per the germline V gene, CDR1 is SGDLS and CDR2 is YYNGEE. This CDR3 is CASSRDRVNTEAFF. CDR3 nucleotide sequence: TGTGCCAGCAGCCGGGACCGCGTGAACACTGAAGCTTTCTTT.

This chain uses TRBV5-1 with TRBJ1-6; 11 bases agree with TRBD1. Germline V gene lookup returns CDR1 SGHRS and CDR2 YFSETQ. The CDR3 is made up of 15 amino acids. Germline trimming cut 4 bases from V and 6 bases from J; bases unmatched to any gene: 3. CDR3 in DNA: TGCGCCAGCAGCACCGGGACAGGGGGTAATTCACCCCTCCACTTT. Residues: CASSTGTGGNSPLHF. Full variable domain (remainder filled in from reference TRBV5-1 and TRBJ1-6): KAGVTQTPRYLIKTRGQQVTLSCSPISGHRSVSWYQQTPGQGLQFLFEYFSETQRNKGNFPGRFSGRQFSNSRSEMNVSTLELGDSALYLCASSTGTGGNSPLHFGNGTRLTVT.

The V and J genes are TRBV4-1 and TRBJ2-5; 9 nucleotides agree with TRBD1. J was trimmed by 2 bases and V by 1 base; bases with no gene match: 2. This CDR3 contains 15 residues. Germline assignment: CDR1 MGHRA and CDR2 YSYEKL. CDR3 coding DNA: TGCGCCAGCAGCCAAGGGGGACAGGGACAAGAGACCCAGTACTTC. Translating gives CASSQGGQGQETQYF.

The chain is built from TRBV29-1 and TRBJ2-7; D may correspond to TRBD1 or TRBD2 (5 bases each). V was pared by 5 bases and J by 2 bases, with 13 bases between. The CDR3 spans 13 residues. Per the germline V gene, CDR1 is SQVTM and CDR2 is ANQGSEA. The CDR3 region has the DNA TGCAGCGTTAAAAGGGGACCCGCCTACGAGCAGTACTTC. Amino acids: CSVKRGPAYEQYF.

Points on this clone: Other nucleotide sequences from this sample produce the same CDR3. This chain uses TRBV18 with TRBJ1-1, with D unclear. Trimming removed 6 bases from V and 1 base from J, with 3 bases in between. Germline V gene lookup returns CDR1 KGHSH and CDR2 LQKENI. CDR3 length: 11 amino acids. CDR3 sequence: CASSPNTEAFF. In DNA, the CDR3 is TGTGCCAGCTCGCCGAACACTGAAGCTTTCTTT.

This clone has at least ten counts. The rearrangement links TRBV5-1 to TRBJ2-3; no firm D call. Germline CDR1 SGHRS, CDR2 YFSETQ. The ends were cut back, 0 bases at V and 2 bases at J, with 10 bases in the middle. The CDR3 extends over 15 amino acids. In DNA, the CDR3 is TGCGCCAGCAGCTTGGCCGACCCCTCCACAGATACGCAGTATTTT. This codes for CASSLADPSTDTQYF.

This clone was seen more than once but under ten times. Different DNA sequences within this sample yield the same CDR3. This chain connects TRBV15 to TRBJ2-5; the match to TRBD2 covers 8 bases. Germline CDR1 and CDR2: LNHNV and YYDKDF (reference sequence). The V segment lost 5 bases and the J segment 5 bases; nucleotides outside the gene matches: 7. The CDR3 consists of 14 residues. The CDR3 here is CATSSRGGLETQYF. In DNA form, the CDR3 reads TGTGCCACCAGCTCTCGGGGGGGCCTTGAGACCCAGTACTTC.

The chain is built from TRBV29-1 and TRBJ1-2; 10 bases match TRBD1. V trimming: 6 bases; J trimming: 4 bases; junction bases outside the gene matches: 8. The CDR3 has 14 amino acids. In germline, CDR1 is SQVTM, CDR2 ANQGSEA. The CDR3, as DNA: TGCAGCGTGTCGGTGACAGGGGGCATCTATGGCTACACCTTC. Encoded protein: CSVSVTGGIYGYTF.

This clone was observed a few times. The V gene is TRBV28, the J gene TRBJ2-3; 7 bases line up with TRBD1. With V trimmed by 6 bases and J by 14 bases, 11 bases remained unmatched. CDR3 length equals 12 residues. Germline values: CDR1 MDHEN, CDR2 SYDVKM. The CDR3 region is CASSLTTGLTYF. The CDR3 DNA reads TGTGCCAGCAGCCTGACGACAGGGCTGACGTATTTT.

The sample holds a few counts of this clone. J is TRBJ1-5 and V is TRBV9; D is possibly TRBD1 (6 bases). Deletions cut 3 bases from V and 6 bases from J, with 13 bases between. There are 14 residues in the CDR3. Germline V gene lookup returns CDR1 SGDLS and CDR2 YYNGEE. The CDR3 sequence: CASSDGGGGQPQHF. Here the CDR3 DNA reads TGTGCCAGCAGCGATGGAGGAGGGGGTCAGCCCCAGCATTTT.

This clone was detected only a few times. The chain is built from TRBV2 and TRBJ2-7; 9 bases agree with TRBD2. CDR1 and CDR2 from the germline V gene are SNHLY and FYNNEI. The CDR3 consists of 14 residues. V gave up 6 bases and J gave up 2 bases; unmatched junction bases: 5. The CDR3 DNA follows: TGTGCCAGCAGAGGGACTAGCACGGCCTACGAGCAGTACTTC. Residues: CASRGTSTAYEQYF. The variable domain in full, completed from reference TRBV2 and TRBJ2-7, reads EPEVTQTPSHQVTQMGQEVILRCVPISNHLYFYWYRQILGQKVEFLVSFYNNEISEKSEIFDDQFSVERPDGSNFTLKIRSTKLEDSAMYFCASRGTSTAYEQYFGPGTRLTVT.